The clone carrying this TCR beta chain was detected only a few times. Its antigen is as yet unknown. A read error may explain this, as a much larger clone is one base away. This specimen comes from a study of tumor and adjacent non-tumor tissue in lung cancer. Study-level findings and limits: Tumor repertoires had a smaller top 100 clone share than normal lung.

A modified ARM-PCR protocol with three rounds of nested PCR amplified TCRbeta. MiXCR, applied by TCRdb to the multiplex PCR reads, yields one record per CDR3 protein. The repertoire has 95,000 to 150,000 distinct CDR3 sequences, approximately 71% of them found once; the top ten carry more than 10%. RNA was extracted from bulk tissue without any cell sorting. Chemotherapy-naive patients with new lung cancer underwent thoracic surgery in China, August–late 2014. This sequence originates from a man under 40 with non-small cell lung cancer. Input material: lung tumor tissue.

The CDR3 is CASRSGTPERFF. The DNA of the CDR3 is TGTGCCAGCAGATCCGGGACGCCTGAGCGGTTCTTC. V usage is TRBV11-2 and J usage is TRBJ2-1; either TRBD1 or TRBD2 may supply D (5 bases each). This CDR3 is 12 amino acids long. Germline lookup yields CDR1 SGHAT and CDR2 FQNNGV.